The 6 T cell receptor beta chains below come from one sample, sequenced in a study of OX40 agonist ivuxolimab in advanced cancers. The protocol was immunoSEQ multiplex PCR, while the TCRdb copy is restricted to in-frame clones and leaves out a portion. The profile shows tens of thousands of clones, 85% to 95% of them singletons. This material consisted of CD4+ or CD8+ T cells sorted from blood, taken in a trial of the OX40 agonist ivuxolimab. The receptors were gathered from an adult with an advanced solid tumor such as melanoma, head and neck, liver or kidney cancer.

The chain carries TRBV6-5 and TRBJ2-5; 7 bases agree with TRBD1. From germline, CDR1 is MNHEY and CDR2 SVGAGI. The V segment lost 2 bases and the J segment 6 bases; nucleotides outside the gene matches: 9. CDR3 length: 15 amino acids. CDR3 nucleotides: TGTGCCAGCAGTTACAGGCAGGGGGAAAACCAGACCCAGTACTTC. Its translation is CASSYRQGENQTQYF.

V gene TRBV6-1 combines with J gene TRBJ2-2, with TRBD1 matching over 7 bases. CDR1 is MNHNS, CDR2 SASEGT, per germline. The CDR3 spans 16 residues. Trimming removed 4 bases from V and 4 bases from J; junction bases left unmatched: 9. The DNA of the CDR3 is TGTGCCAGCAGTGGGGCCGGGACAGCAGGCACCGGGGAGCTGTTTTTT. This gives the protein CASSGAGTAGTGELFF.

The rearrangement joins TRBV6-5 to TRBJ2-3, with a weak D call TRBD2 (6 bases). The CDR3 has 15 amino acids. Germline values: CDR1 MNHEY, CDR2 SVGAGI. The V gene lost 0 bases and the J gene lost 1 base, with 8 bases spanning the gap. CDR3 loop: CASSYSSGRTDTQYF. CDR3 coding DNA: TGTGCCAGCAGTTACTCGAGCGGGCGCACAGATACGCAGTATTTT.

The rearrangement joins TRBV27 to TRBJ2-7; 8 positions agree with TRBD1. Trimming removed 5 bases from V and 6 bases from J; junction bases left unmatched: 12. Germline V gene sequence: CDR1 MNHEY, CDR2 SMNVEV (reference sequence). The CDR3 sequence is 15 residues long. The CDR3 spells CASSPRDRFRIEQYF. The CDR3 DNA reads TGTGCCAGCAGTCCCCGGGACAGGTTTAGGATCGAGCAGTACTTC.

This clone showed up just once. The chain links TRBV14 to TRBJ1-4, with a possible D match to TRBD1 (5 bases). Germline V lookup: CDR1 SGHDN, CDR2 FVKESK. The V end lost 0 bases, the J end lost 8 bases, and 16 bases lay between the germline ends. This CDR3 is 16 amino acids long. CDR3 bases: TGTGCCAGCAGCCAAGATCTCTCGACAGTCAAGGAAAAACTGTTTTTT. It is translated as CASSQDLSTVKEKLFF.

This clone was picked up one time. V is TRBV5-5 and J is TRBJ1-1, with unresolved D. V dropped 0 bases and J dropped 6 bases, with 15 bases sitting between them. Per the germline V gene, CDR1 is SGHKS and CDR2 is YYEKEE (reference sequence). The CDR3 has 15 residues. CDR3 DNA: TGTGCCAGCAGCTTGGAATGGGGTGGCTGGCCTGAAGCTTTCTTT. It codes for CASSLEWGGWPEAFF.